The rows below give T cell receptor beta chains drawn from one sample of a study of blood T cell repertoires in COVID-19. The repertoire was sequenced with immunoSEQ multiplex PCR; TCRdb's copy has only in-frame clones and lacks some. The repertoire holds over 130,000 clones, with approximately 80% as singletons. The sequencing sample was made of peripheral blood. Source of these receptors: a man aged 50 or older with acute or convalescent COVID-19. CDR3s include the opening cysteine and the closing phenylalanine or tryptophan. The D gene is left open where the match is weak. Clone size, where shown, is once, few, many, or a class for clones that have expanded.

d_call j_call v_call cdr3_length clone_size cdr3_nt cdr3_aa
. TRBJ1-6 TRBV18 15 . TGTGCCAGCTCACCCGTTACGGGTGATAATTCACCCCTCCACTTT CASSPVTGDNSPLHF
. TRBJ1-2 TRBV11-2 8 . TGTGCCAGCGGCGGCTACACCTTC CASGGYTF
. TRBJ1-4 TRBV19 15 . TGTGCCAGTACCCCAGGGTATTCAACTAATGAAAAACTGTTTTTT CASTPGYSTNEKLFF
. TRBJ1-1 TRBV2 16 . TGTGCCAGCAGACCCGACGGGTACGTAATGAACACTGAAGCTTTCTTT CASRPDGYVMNTEAFF
TRBD1 TRBJ1-4 TRBV6-5 14 . TGTGCCAGCAGCGGACAGGGGATAGTGGAAAAACTGTTTTTT CASSGQGIVEKLFF
. TRBJ2-3 TRBV7-6 15 . TGTGCCAGCAGCTTCAGTACTAGCCCCACAGATACGCAGTATTTT CASSFSTSPTDTQYF
. TRBJ1-4 TRBV2 15 few TGTGCCAGCACCCCTGGGGGGTTCTTGGATGAAAAACTGTTTTTT CASTPGGFLDEKLFF
. TRBJ1-1 TRBV7-2 14 . TGTGCCAGCAGCGCGGCGGGCTTGAACACTGAAGCTTTCTTT CASSAAGLNTEAFF
TRBD1 TRBJ1-2 TRBV4-1 16 . TGCGCCAGCAGCCAGGACCCGGGACAGGGGGCTTTTGGCTACACCTTC CASSQDPGQGAFGYTF
TRBD2 TRBJ2-1 TRBV5-1 14 . TGCGCCAGCACTCCGGGACTAGCTCGTCGTGAGCAGTTCTTC CASTPGLARREQFF
. TRBJ1-6 TRBV3-1/TRBV3-2 15 . TGTGCCAGCAGCCAAGGGAACGGGTTCAATTCACCCCTCCACTTT CASSQGNGFNSPLHF
TRBD2 TRBJ2-2 TRBV19 13 once TGTGCCAGTATGAAGCGGGGGTCCGGGGAGCTGTTTTTT CASMKRGSGELFF
. TRBJ1-1 TRBV10-3 14 . TGTGCCATCAGTAAGGACAGCTCATACACTGAAGTTTTCTTT CAISKDSSYTEVFF
TRBD2 TRBJ2-3 TRBV29-1 18 . TGCAGCGTCGACCTGACTAGCGGGGGGTCCACTAGCACAGATACGCAGTATTTT CSVDLTSGGSTSTDTQYF
. TRBJ2-3 TRBV4-1 16 . TGCGCCAGCAGCCACGGTTGGCCTAGCGGCACAGATACGCAGTATTTT CASSHGWPSGTDTQYF
. TRBJ2-7 TRBV6-5 15 . TGTGCCAGCAGTTCCCCAGGGGCTGCGCGATACGAGCAGTACTTC CASSSPGAARYEQYF
. TRBJ1-5 TRBV12-2 15 once TGTGCAAGTCGCCGGGACAGGGAGCGCAATCAGCCCCAGCATTTT CASRRDRERNQPQHF
TRBD1 TRBJ2-5 TRBV5-8 14 . TGTGCCAGCAGCTTAGGCAGGGGGCAAGAGACCCAGTACTTC CASSLGRGQETQYF
. TRBJ1-4 TRBV28 13 . TGTGCCAGCAGTGCGGGGCTTGGGGAAAAACTGTTTTTT CASSAGLGEKLFF
TRBD2 TRBJ2-7 TRBV18 15 . TGTGCCAGCTCACCGCGGACGGGAGGTTCCTACGAGCAGTACTTC CASSPRTGGSYEQYF
. TRBJ1-3 TRBV5-4 16 once TGTGCCAGCAGCCACCCGGGAGACAGCTCTGGAAACACCATATATTTT CASSHPGDSSGNTIYF
TRBD2 TRBJ2-6 TRBV5-1 21 . TGCGCCAGCAGCTTGGAATACGACCGGCCAGCGGGGATCTCTGGGGCCAACGTCCTGACTTTC CASSLEYDRPAGISGANVLTF
TRBD1 TRBJ1-5 TRBV28 14 . TGTGCCAGCAGCTCAGGGGGTTCCAATCAGCCCCAGCATTTT CASSSGGSNQPQHF